This is a list of T cell receptor beta chains from one sample in a study of metastatic and nonmetastatic thyroid tumors. TCRdb ran MiXCR on the PCR reads. The sample holds tens of thousands of clones; roughly a quarter are singletons and the top ten take 13% to 15%. Material: tumor tissue. The source of these receptors is a female donor with papillary thyroid cancer or a benign thyroid nodule (not recorded which). Some clones in this sample may be carry-over from other donors' samples. The CDR3 runs from the conserved cysteine through the conserved F or W. A D gene is named only where the DNA matches it firmly. Expanded clones are given a class, and other clones once, few, many or no size at all.

d_gene	abundance	j_gene	v_gene	CDR3nt	CDR3aa
TRBD1	many	TRBJ2-3	TRBV18	TGTGCCAGCTCACCTGGACAGGGGCGCACAGATACGCAGTATTTT	CASSPGQGRTDTQYF
.	many	TRBJ2-7	TRBV6-1	TGTGCCAGCAACCGCGGCAGCCCCTACGAGCAGTACTTC	CASNRGSPYEQYF
.	many	TRBJ1-2	TRBV30	TGTGCCTGGAGCGGAGGGGCAACAGGGTTCTATGGCTACACCTTC	CAWSGGATGFYGYTF
.	.	TRBJ2-1	TRBV7-9	TGTGCCAGCAGCTTCTCAGTATACAATGAGCAGTTCTTC	CASSFSVYNEQFF
.	.	TRBJ1-2	TRBV20-1	TGCAGTGCTAGAGAAGCCGGGGGGAGCCCCCATGGCTACACCTTC	CSAREAGGSPHGYTF
.	few	TRBJ1-2	TRBV6-4	TGTGCCAGCAGTGAGACAGGAAACTATGGCTACACCTTC	CASSETGNYGYTF
.	many	TRBJ1-1	TRBV7-2	TGTGCCAGCAGCTCTAGCAGGGTGCAGGGTAAAATGGGCACTGAAGCTTTCTTT	CASSSSRVQGKMGTEAFF
TRBD2	.	TRBJ2-7	TRBV12-3/TRBV12-4	TGTGCCAGCAGTTTACACGGGACTAGAGGCGATCAGTACTTC	CASSLHGTRGDQYF
TRBD1	many	TRBJ1-1	TRBV7-2	TGTGCCAGCAGCTCAACACAGGGGGGCTTCGGTGCTTTCTTT	CASSSTQGGFGAFF
.	once	TRBJ2-1	TRBV20-1	TGCAGTGCGGAGCTAGCGAAAACTTACAATGAGCAGTTCTTC	CSAELAKTYNEQFF
.	many	TRBJ1-1	TRBV7-2	TGTGCCAGCAGCTCCCGAACGGGCACTGAAGCTTTCTTT	CASSSRTGTEAFF
.	.	TRBJ2-7	TRBV29-1	TGCAGCGTTTGGGGCAGAAATTCATACGAGCAGTACTTC	CSVWGRNSYEQYF
.	.	TRBJ1-1	TRBV5-1	TGCGCCAGCAGCGCGACAGTATTGCGGACTGAAGCTTTCTTT	CASSATVLRTEAFF
TRBD1	many	TRBJ1-1	TRBV5-1	TGCGCCAGCAGGTCCCAGGGGGCGGGGACTGAAGCTTTCTTT	CASRSQGAGTEAFF
.	many	TRBJ1-1	TRBV12-3/TRBV12-4	TGTGCCAGCAGTTTATCGGGGTTACGTAACATGAACACTGAAGCTTTCTTT	CASSLSGLRNMNTEAFF
.	.	TRBJ2-2	TRBV13	TGTGCCAGCAGCTTATGGTCCGAAACCGGGGAGCTGTTTTTT	CASSLWSETGELFF
TRBD2	many	TRBJ2-1	TRBV4-1	TGCGCCAGCAGCCAAGAGCATAGCGGGACCTACAATGAGCAGTTCTTC	CASSQEHSGTYNEQFF
.	many	TRBJ2-5	TRBV5-8	TGTGCCAGCAGCTCCGCTGGGTACAAGGCCCAGTACTTC	CASSSAGYKAQYF
TRBD1	many	TRBJ2-1	TRBV7-6	TGTGCCAGCAGCTCCTCTTCCGGGACAGGGTATTATGAGCAGTTCTTC	CASSSSSGTGYYEQFF
TRBD1	.	TRBJ1-3	TRBV18	TGTGCCAGCTCACCACGGGGGACAGGGGCTGGAAACACCATATATTTT	CASSPRGTGAGNTIYF
.	few	TRBJ2-1	TRBV3-1	TGTGCCAGCAGCCAAGATGGGGCAGGGGCGGACAATGAGCAGTTCTTC	CASSQDGAGADNEQFF
TRBD2	few	TRBJ2-7	TRBV20-1	TGCAGTGCCCCCGGGAGGGGCGGGAGATTCAACGAGCAGTACTTC	CSAPGRGGRFNEQYF
TRBD1	many	TRBJ2-2	TRBV19	TGTGCCAGTAGACAACGACAGGGTGTTTCCGGGGAGCTGTTTTTT	CASRQRQGVSGELFF
TRBD2	few	TRBJ2-5	TRBV20-1	TGCAGTGCTAGCTCTCTAGCGGTCCCACAAGAGACCCAGTACTTC	CSASSLAVPQETQYF
.	few	TRBJ1-2	TRBV6-2/TRBV6-3	TGTGCCAGCAGTTACCCACGGTCCTACTTCCTCCGGGGCTATGGCTACACCTTC	CASSYPRSYFLRGYGYTF
.	.	TRBJ2-7	TRBV20-1	TGCAGTGCTAGAGAATCGGGTACCTACGAGCAGTACTTC	CSARESGTYEQYF
.	many	TRBJ1-1	TRBV5-4	TGTGCCAGCAGCTTGGGGATATTAGAAGCTGAAGCTTTCTTT	CASSLGILEAEAFF
.	few	TRBJ2-7	TRBV20-1	TGCAGTGCTAGAGATGGGGTAGCGTACGAATACGAGCAGTACTTC	CSARDGVAYEYEQYF
.	once	TRBJ1-6	TRBV20-1	TGCAGTGCTAGAGATCCAGGGACGCCTGACAATTCACCCCTCCACTTT	CSARDPGTPDNSPLHF